This paragraph covers one TCR beta chain sequence. This clonotype was picked up a small number of times. There is no known antigen for this receptor. Qualities for individual bases were not recorded, and no much larger clone is one base off. PBMCs were isolated by Ficoll-Paque density gradient centrifugation. The sample belongs to a study of T-cell memory formation after mild COVID-19 (dated by TCRdb to 2020 to 2022). A note on the overall study: Most TCR sequence clusters were specific to one of the two donors. T-cell clones expanding and contracting after mild COVID-19 in two donors were tracked by longitudinal TCRalpha and TCRbeta repertoire sequencing. The cohort comprised two young, previously healthy adult volunteers, one female and one male.

Results and caveats for the whole study, not just this receptor: Only a couple of mild cases were covered in the study, and larger cohorts including severe cases with pre-infection samples were considered necessary. Contracting CD4+ clones were found mainly in CM and EM memory subsets, while CD8+ clones were enriched in EMRA. SARS-CoV-2 specificity was not confirmed for the second-wave clones peaking on day 37. Some responding clones were detected in pre-infection memory, which suggested that pre-existing cross-reactive memory T cells had joined the SARS-CoV-2 response. Balanced CD4/CD8 phenotypes were observed for clones contracting from day 15 to 85, whereas a bias towards CD4+ was observed for a second wave of clones expanding from day 15 to 37.

TCRdb lists the instrument as Illumina NovaSeq 6000. TCRalpha and TCRbeta cDNA libraries were constructed by 5'RACE with constant-segment primers, with sample barcodes and unique molecular identifiers being introduced. Trizol reagent was used to extract RNA from every sample. Library amplification was performed in two PCR steps, and a second sample barcode and Illumina TruSeq adapters were introduced in the second step. Sequencing of the libraries was done on an Illumina NovaSeq, producing 2 x 150 bp paired-end reads. For the original study's pipeline: The reads were demultiplexed and collapsed into UMI-guided consensus sequences using migec v1.2.7. Using mixcr v2.1.11, UMI consensuses were aligned to TRA and TRB V and J templates and then assembled into clonotypes. A clonotype was counted as expanded or contracted only when both edgeR and NoisET called the clonotype significant, with the noise models trained on biological replicates. For edgeR calls, a false discovery rate-adjusted p below 0.01 and a log2 fold-change threshold of 1 were applied. As an exploratory analysis of dynamics, PCA with hierarchical clustering was applied to max-normalized trajectories of the 1000 most abundant clonotypes. Separately sequenced CD4+ and CD8+ repertoires were used to assign the CD4 or CD8 phenotype of responding clones. Using fastp at Q25 and MiXCR, TCRdb reprocessed the public reads and kept productive beta chains. CDR3 protein sequences are deduplicated, and each keeps its most common genes and DNA. The V and J calls follow TCRdb's processing rather than the paper's. This sample has fewer than 350,000 distinct CDR3 sequences in its table, and around 8% of those were observed once. The ten largest make up about 22% of the sample.

Trimming removed 3 bases from V and 3 bases from J, leaving 8 bases between the germline ends. The CDR3 runs 13 amino acids, cysteine and phenylalanine included. Just CDR3 DNA is preserved here, 39 bases in frame from base 1. CDR1 and CDR2 (SGHAT, FQNNGV) derive from the germline V gene. The origin of this receptor is a young man who had mild COVID-19 (a few samples of this study predate the infection). The sample titles of this study are shuffled in the database, so cell type and time point are left out; the donor was told from shared clones. Sequenced: PBMCs or a T cell subset sorted from them (not recorded which). The chain couples TRBV11-2 to TRBJ1-2, with no D gene named confidently. CDR3 protein: CASSFVQYYGYTF. The nucleotides are TGTGCCAGCAGCTTCGTTCAGTACTATGGCTACACCTTC.